This T cell receptor (beta chain) was recorded in a study of CD8 T cells in ankylosing spondylitis. Study-level findings and limits: Ankylosing spondylitis blood appeared to be characterized by a TCR beta motif of under 10 highly homologous variants. Several of the motif variants were reported before in synovial fluid and blood from reactive arthritis.

Trimming cost V 5 bases and J 8 bases; bases outside gene matches: 4. Germline lookup yields CDR1 SEHNR and CDR2 FQNEAQ (reference sequence). The CDR3 runs to 14 residues. Quantitative 5'-RACE with molecular barcodes produced the TCR beta libraries. TCRdb redid the calling of the 5' RACE reads with MiXCR, one entry per CDR3 protein. The repertoire holds approximately 220,000 distinct CDR3 sequences, with under 12% as singletons. This clonotype has a count of ten or more. Its antigen is still unknown. Sequencing was performed on blood, either unsorted or a sorted T cell fraction (not recorded which). The chain combines TRBV7-9 with TRBJ2-1; 12 bases fit TRBD2. The sequence came from a male donor with ankylosing spondylitis or in good health (not recorded which). CDR3 DNA sequence: TGTGCCAGCAGCCCACGACTAGCGGGGGATGAGCAGTTCTTC. This translates into CASSPRLAGDEQFF.